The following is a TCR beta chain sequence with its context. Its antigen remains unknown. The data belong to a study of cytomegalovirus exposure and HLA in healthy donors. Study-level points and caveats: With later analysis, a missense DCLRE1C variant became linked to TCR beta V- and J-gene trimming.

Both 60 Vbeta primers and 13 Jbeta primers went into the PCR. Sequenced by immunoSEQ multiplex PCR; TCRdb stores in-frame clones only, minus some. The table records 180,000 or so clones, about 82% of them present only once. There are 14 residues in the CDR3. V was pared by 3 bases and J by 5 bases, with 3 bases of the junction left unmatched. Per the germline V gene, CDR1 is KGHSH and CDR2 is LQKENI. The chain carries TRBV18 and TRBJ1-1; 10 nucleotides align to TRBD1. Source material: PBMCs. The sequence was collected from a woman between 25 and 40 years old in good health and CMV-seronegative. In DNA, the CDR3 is TGTGCCAGCTCACCGGGACAGGGGAAGACTGAAGCTTTCTTT. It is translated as CASSPGQGKTEAFF.